The sequence of this T cell receptor beta chain was determined in a study of blood T cell repertoires in COVID-19. CDR3 size: 16 residues. In germline, CDR1 is SNHLY, CDR2 FYNNEI. Trimming took 6 bases from V and 6 from J; bases not matched to a gene: 11. TCRdb's table, derived via immunoSEQ multiplex PCR, lists solely in-frame clones and lacks some. The table includes tens of thousands of clones, roughly 84% detected once. The clonotype originates from a human donor in a cohort sampled during active COVID-19. The rearrangement joins TRBV2 to TRBJ2-1; TRBD2 matches 10 bases. Sequencing used peripheral blood. Here the CDR3 reads CASRVRASGSINEQFF. CDR3 nucleotides: TGTGCCAGCAGGGTTAGAGCTAGCGGGAGCATCAATGAGCAGTTCTTC.